Presented here are 15 T cell receptor beta chains from one specimen sequenced in a study of a mutant IDH1 vaccine in newly diagnosed glioma. The time point was: week 23, last vaccination. Doses consisted of 300 ug of mutant IDH1 20-mer peptide each, paired with topical imiquimod. Measured with immunoSEQ multiplex PCR; TCRdb has only the in-frame clones, and not every one. This table holds 60,000 or so clones, about 85% found once. For these TCRs, the target antigens are not known. The sample in question was PBMCs, obtained from a glioma patient whose treatment included an IDH1 peptide vaccine. The receptors shown here come from a man aged 30-40 years with glioma.

The V and J genes are TRBV7-8 and TRBJ2-4; D is possibly TRBD1 or TRBD2 (5 bases each). This CDR3 is 17 amino acids long. Trimming took 5 bases from V and 1 from J, leaving 18 bases between them. Germline V CDR1 and CDR2: SGHVS, FQNEAQ. In nucleotides, the CDR3 is TGTGCCAGCAGCGTAAACCGGGGCGGATTGGCCAAAAACATTCAGTACTTC. It yields the protein CASSVNRGGLAKNIQYF.

The chain recombines TRBV27 with TRBJ1-2, with D unresolved. The CDR3 is 13 residues long. V lost 2 bases to trimming and J lost 7 bases, with 11 bases between them. Germline V gene sequence: CDR1 MNHEY, CDR2 SMNVEV (reference sequence). DNA of the CDR3: TGTGCCAGCAGTTTAAACCTGATCGGTGGCTACACCTTC. As protein: CASSLNLIGGYTF.

The CDR3 DNA is TGTGCCAGCAGCTCGACAGGGTCAGGCACTGAAGCTTTCTTT. Protein: CASSSTGSGTEAFF. The genes are TRBV11-3 and TRBJ1-1; 7 bases are shared with TRBD1. Germline V lookup: CDR1 SGHNT, CDR2 YENEEA. The CDR3 totals 14 residues. The J segment lost 4 bases and the V segment lost 4 bases, leaving 6 bases of the junction unmatched.

This chain uses TRBV5-1 with TRBJ1-6, with D perhaps TRBD1 (6 bases). Germline V gives CDR1 SGHRS, CDR2 YFSETQ. There are 16 residues in the CDR3. V dropped 0 bases and J dropped 6 bases, with 13 bases sitting between them. CDR3 in amino acids: CASSLVGTPSNSPLHF. DNA for the CDR3: TGCGCCAGCAGCTTGGTGGGGACACCCTCTAATTCACCCCTCCACTTT.

The chain has TRBV19 and TRBJ2-4, with 14 bases matching TRBD2. Trimming took 5 bases from V and 0 from J; bases not matched to a gene: 9. This CDR3 is 19 amino acids long. The germline V gene has CDR1 LNHDA and CDR2 SQIVND (reference sequence). DNA for the CDR3: TGTGCCAGTAGTGCCGGACTAGCGGGGGGATTCTTAGCCAAAAACATTCAGTACTTC. Protein: CASSAGLAGGFLAKNIQYF.

V usage is TRBV6-6 and J usage is TRBJ1-2; 9 positions match TRBD1. The CDR3 sequence is 16 residues long. Germline assignment: CDR1 MNHNY and CDR2 SVGAGI (reference sequence). The trim removed 2 bases at V and 0 bases at J, leaving 4 bases unmatched. The CDR3 sequence is CASSYRGQGANYGYTF. CDR3 DNA: TGTGCCAGCAGTTACAGGGGACAGGGAGCTAACTATGGCTACACCTTC.

V usage is TRBV6-1 and J usage is TRBJ1-1; 9 nucleotides align to TRBD1. The CDR3 covers 15 residues. Unmatched junction bases numbered 13, after V lost 3 bases and J lost 11 bases. Germline V gene sequence: CDR1 MNHNS, CDR2 SASEGT. The CDR3 sequence is CASSEPGQGTPGAFF. The CDR3, as DNA: TGTGCCAGCAGTGAGCCAGGACAGGGGACACCGGGGGCTTTCTTT.

The chain is built from TRBV13 and TRBJ1-2; D gene uncertain. The V end was cut by 3 bases, the J end by 0 bases, with 11 bases between. The length of the CDR3 is 15 residues. Germline assignment: CDR1 PRHDT and CDR2 FYEKMQ (reference sequence). CDR3 DNA: TGTGCCAGCAGCTTTTGGAGAGATGCTAACTATGGCTACACCTTC. Translating gives CASSFWRDANYGYTF.

The chain employs TRBV7-9 and TRBJ1-4, with D uncertain. The germline V gene has CDR1 SEHNR and CDR2 FQNEAQ (reference sequence). V was pared by 2 bases and J by 1 base, with 8 bases between. The CDR3 runs to 15 residues. DNA of the CDR3: TGTGCCAGCAGCTTATCGGGAAGAACTAATGAAAAACTGTTTTTT. Encoded protein: CASSLSGRTNEKLFF.

CDR3 nucleotides: TGTGCCAGCAGTTACGAAGGGAGCTCCTACAATGAGCAGTTCTTC. This codes for CASSYEGSSYNEQFF. The chain couples TRBV6-5 to TRBJ2-1; perhaps TRBD2 as D (5 bases). Per the germline V gene, CDR1 is MNHEY and CDR2 is SVGAGI. CDR3 length equals 15 residues. V gave up 2 bases and J gave up 0 bases, with 8 bases separating them.

The chain has TRBV2 and TRBJ1-6; D remains ambiguous. The germline V gene encodes CDR1 SNHLY and CDR2 FYNNEI. The CDR3 runs to 16 residues. Trimming cost V 1 base and J 6 bases, with 13 bases left between them. In nucleotides, the CDR3 is TGTGCCAGCAGTGAAGATTCGAACCTTTTTAATTCACCCCTCCACTTT. It encodes CASSEDSNLFNSPLHF.

This clone has a handful of counts. This rearrangement joins TRBV5-1 to TRBJ1-4, with 7 bases lining up with TRBD1. CDR3 length: 14 residues. Unmatched junction bases numbered 3, after V lost 4 bases and J lost 3 bases. Germline V gene lookup returns CDR1 SGHRS and CDR2 YFSETQ. This chain's CDR3 is CASSPGTANEKLFF. DNA for the CDR3: TGCGCCAGCAGCCCCGGGACAGCTAATGAAAAACTGTTTTTT.

The chain has TRBV19 and TRBJ1-1; 7 bases map to TRBD1. The CDR3 totals 14 residues. Germline CDR1 LNHDA, CDR2 SQIVND (reference sequence). J gave up 1 base and V 6 bases, and 5 bases lay outside the gene matches. This CDR3 reads CASRLGQTNTEAFF. For the CDR3, the DNA is TGTGCCAGTAGATTGGGACAGACGAACACTGAAGCTTTCTTT.

This rearrangement joins TRBV7-9 to TRBJ2-5; weak D call: TRBD1 (6 bases). The CDR3 length is 14 residues. Germline CDR1 is SEHNR and CDR2 is FQNEAQ (reference sequence). Trimming removed 2 bases from V and 5 bases from J, with 12 bases in between. CDR3: CASSLRGGRETQYF. DNA for the CDR3: TGTGCCAGCAGCTTAAGAGGGGGTCGTGAGACCCAGTACTTC. The variable domain in full, with the rest retrieved from reference TRBV7-9 and TRBJ2-5, is DTGVSQNPRHKITKRGQNVTFRCDPISEHNRLYWYRQTLGQGPEFLTYFQNEAQLEKSRLLSDRFSAERPKGSFSTLEIQRTEQGDSAMYLCASSLRGGRETQYFGPGTRLLVL.

The V call is TRBV10-3, the J call TRBJ2-1; 7 nucleotides match TRBD2. The CDR3 consists of 17 residues. The V segment lost 0 bases and the J segment 2 bases; nucleotides outside the gene matches: 7. Germline V gene sequence: CDR1 ENHRY, CDR2 SYGVKD. The CDR3 bases are TGTGCCATCAGTGAGTCTCGACGGGGGGAGACCTACAATGAGCAGTTCTTC. This codes for CAISESRRGETYNEQFF.